These 20 T cell receptor beta chains were sequenced from one sample in a study of T cells in Graves' hyperthyroidism and ophthalmopathy. The CDR3 regions of TCR beta were amplified from RNA transcripts. The study used the HTBI primer set for a first-round RT-PCR of the TCR CDR3. In TCRdb, the multiplex PCR reads were re-called with MiXCR into one record per CDR3 protein. The sample has around 290,000 distinct CDR3 sequences, roughly an eighth seen once. Sample: blood. Receptors were obtained from a woman aged 40 to 50 with Graves' hyperthyroidism.

This clonotype was detected many times. The J gene is TRBJ1-6, the V gene TRBV20-1; 9 positions match TRBD1. CDR1 DFQATT and CDR2 SNEGSKA come from the germline V gene (reference sequence). J lost 10 bases, V lost 3 bases, and 4 bases had no gene match. This CDR3 region has 13 residues. In DNA form, the CDR3 reads TGCAGTGCTAGCCCGGGACAGGGCTCACCCCTCCACTTT. This encodes CSASPGQGSPLHF.

This clonotype was recorded at least ten times. The chain uses TRBV11-3 and TRBJ2-5, with TRBD2 as a possible D gene (5 bases). The CDR3 consists of 14 residues. Germline lookup yields CDR1 SGHNT and CDR2 YENEEA. The V end lost 5 bases, the J end lost 2 bases, and 12 bases lay between the germline ends. CDR3 sequence: CASSPGLIQETQYF. The CDR3 DNA follows: TGTGCCAGCAGCCCAGGACTGATACAAGAGACCCAGTACTTC.

Many counts were recorded for this clonotype. The gene calls are TRBV11-2 and TRBJ1-1, with no clear D. V lost 2 bases to trimming and J lost 0 bases, with 4 bases between them. This CDR3 spans 13 amino acids. Germline CDR1 SGHAT, CDR2 FQNNGV. The chain's CDR3 is CASSLFMNTEAFF. In DNA form, the CDR3 reads TGTGCCAGCAGCTTATTCATGAACACTGAAGCTTTCTTT.

Ten or more counts support this clonotype. V usage is TRBV6-2 or TRBV6-3 and J usage is TRBJ2-1; 7 nucleotides align to TRBD2. V lost 5 bases to trimming and J lost 9 bases; unmatched junction nucleotides: 10. From germline, CDR1 is MNHEY and CDR2 SVGEGT. The CDR3 sequence is 14 residues long. CDR3 nucleotide sequence: TGTGCCAGCAGTCCCGGACTAGAGATGATTGAGCAGTTCTTC. This translates into CASSPGLEMIEQFF.

This clonotype appeared many times. The chain is built from TRBV2 and TRBJ2-1, with a possible D match to TRBD2 (5 bases). Germline CDR1 and CDR2: SNHLY and FYNNEI. The V end lost 6 bases, the J end lost 12 bases, and 18 bases lay between the germline ends. The CDR3 is made up of 13 amino acids. The CDR3 nucleotides read TGTGCCAGCAGCGCGGATAAACTAGATTTGCAGTTCTTC. Protein: CASSADKLDLQFF.

The chain links TRBV28 to TRBJ1-1, with TRBD1 matching 9 bases. Germline trimming cut 5 bases from V and 5 bases from J; bases unmatched to any gene: 9. There are 15 residues in the CDR3. The germline V gene has CDR1 MDHEN and CDR2 SYDVKM. CDR3 sequence: CASSPYRGRATEAFF. The DNA of the CDR3 is TGTGCCAGCAGTCCATACAGGGGGCGAGCTACTGAAGCTTTCTTT.

This clonotype turned up a few times. The rearrangement uses TRBV10-3 and TRBJ2-1, with 9 bases aligning to TRBD1. V gave up 6 bases and J gave up 7 bases; unmatched junction bases: 7. The CDR3 runs 14 residues. Per germline, CDR1 ENHRY and CDR2 SYGVKD. CDR3 coding DNA: TGTGCCATCAGAAACGGGACAGGGATAAATGAGCAGTTCTTC. This encodes CAIRNGTGINEQFF.

Ten or more counts support this clonotype. This chain joins TRBV11-3 and TRBJ2-7; 8 bases line up with TRBD2. The CDR3 has 14 amino acids. Trimming took 5 bases from V and 0 from J; bases not matched to a gene: 3. Germline V lookup: CDR1 SGHNT, CDR2 YENEEA. In nucleotides, the CDR3 is TGTGCCAGCAGCCAACTAGCGGACTCCTACGAGCAGTACTTC. Its protein product is CASSQLADSYEQYF.

In its sample, this clonotype was seen many times. This chain connects TRBV5-1 to TRBJ1-1, with a tentative D call TRBD1 (5 bases). This CDR3 has 14 residues. CDR1 SGHRS and CDR2 YFSETQ come from the germline V gene. Trimming shortened V by 2 bases and J by 0 bases, and 8 bases separated the two germline ends. The CDR3 coding sequence is TGCGCCAGCAGCTTACAGGTTATGAACACTGAAGCTTTCTTT. This encodes CASSLQVMNTEAFF.

This clonotype was seen more than once but under ten times. The V gene is TRBV18, the J gene TRBJ2-1; 9 bases match TRBD2. The CDR3 is 15 amino acids. Losses at the gene ends were 5 bases for V and 5 bases for J; bases not matched to a gene: 7. Germline V gene data show CDR1 as KGHSH and CDR2 as LQKENI. CDR3 nucleotide sequence: TGTGCCAGCTCATACATAGCGGGAGACGACAATGAGCAGTTCTTC. Translation: CASSYIAGDDNEQFF.

Concerning this clonotype: One junction end disagrees with the germline gene, perhaps due to a read error. This chain uses TRBV5-1 with TRBJ2-5; the D is unclear. Per germline, CDR1 SGHRS and CDR2 YFSETQ. There are 14 residues in the CDR3. CDR3 amino acids: CASSLDGMQEAQYF. In DNA, the CDR3 is TGCGCCAGCAGCTTGGATGGGATGCAAGAGGCCCAGTACTTC.

This clonotype has a count of ten or more. This chain joins TRBV12-3 or TRBV12-4 and TRBJ2-3; 7 positions agree with TRBD2. This CDR3 spans 16 amino acids. Unmatched junction bases numbered 10, after V lost 5 bases and J lost 2 bases. The CDR3 sequence is CASSTGLDGPTDTQYF. DNA of the CDR3: TGTGCCAGCAGTACTGGACTAGACGGGCCCACAGATACGCAGTATTTT.

This clonotype was recorded many times. J is TRBJ2-7 and V is TRBV7-9; possible D gene TRBD1, 5 bases. Looked up from germline, CDR1 is SEHNR and CDR2 is FQNEAQ (reference sequence). V lost 0 bases to trimming and J lost 0 bases, with 9 bases between them. CDR3 length: 15 residues. The CDR3 loop reads CASSLAQASSYEQYF. The CDR3 DNA reads TGTGCCAGCAGCTTAGCACAGGCGAGCTCCTACGAGCAGTACTTC.

This clonotype appeared many times. The chain recombines TRBV14 with TRBJ2-1; no firm D call. The V gene's germline CDR1 is SGHDN and CDR2 FVKESK. The CDR3 covers 13 residues. Trimming removed 4 bases from V and 8 bases from J, with 12 bases in between. CDR3 sequence: CASSRYLADEQFF. The CDR3 DNA sequence: TGTGCCAGCAGCCGCTATCTTGCGGATGAGCAGTTCTTC.

This clonotype was detected a few times. The chain links TRBV5-8 to TRBJ1-6; D is possibly TRBD1 (5 bases). V lost 1 base and J 10 bases, leaving 12 bases between the germline ends. Germline CDR1 is SGHTS and CDR2 is YDEGEE. The CDR3 is 14 amino acids. The DNA of the CDR3 is TGTGCCAGCAGCTTGCGGACACGCGGATCACCCCTCCACTTT. As protein: CASSLRTRGSPLHF.

In this sample, this clonotype turned up a few times. This chain connects TRBV3-1 to TRBJ2-5, with D unresolved. Germline V gives CDR1 LGHDT, CDR2 YNNKEL (reference sequence). The CDR3 totals 12 residues. Trimming took 1 base from V and 4 from J, leaving 4 bases between them. The CDR3 region has the DNA TGTGCCAGCAGCCAAGCAAGAGAGACCCAGTACTTC. It yields the protein CASSQARETQYF.

This clonotype was seen many times. V is TRBV3-1 and J is TRBJ1-1; a possible D gene is TRBD1 (5 bases). The length of the CDR3 is 18 residues. The V end was cut by 3 bases, the J end by 2 bases, with 22 bases between. Germline V gives CDR1 LGHDT, CDR2 YNNKEL (reference sequence). The CDR3 sequence: CASSQGGLITASNTEAFF. The DNA of the CDR3 is TGTGCCAGCAGCCAGGGGGGTTTGATAACAGCTTCCAACACTGAAGCTTTCTTT. Full variable domain (remainder filled in from reference TRBV3-1 and TRBJ1-1): DTAVSQTPKYLVTQMGNDKSIKCEQNLGHDTMYWYKQDSKKFLKIMFSYNNKELIINETVPNRFSPKSPDKAHLNLHINSLELGDSAVYFCASSQGGLITASNTEAFFGQGTRLTVV.

This clonotype was detected many times. It is unclear where the CDR3 begins or ends on the DNA, so no DNA is shown, and the CDR3 is as TCRdb lists it. The J gene is TRBJ2-5, the V gene TRBV12-3 or TRBV12-4; TRBD1, the D gene given by the table, was not confirmed from the DNA. Ends included, the CDR3 has 13 residues. CDR3 in amino acids: CASSFGQGAVPYF.

The gene calls are TRBV12-3 or TRBV12-4 and TRBJ2-3, with D perhaps matching TRBD1 or TRBD2 (5 bases each). Trimming cost V 3 bases and J 5 bases, with 15 bases left between them. CDR3 length: 15 amino acids. The CDR3 DNA sequence: TGTGCCAGCAGTTTGGGGACCTGGATAGGAGATACGCAGTATTTT. Encoded protein: CASSLGTWIGDTQYF.

This clonotype occurred many times. The chain carries TRBV5-1 and TRBJ1-1, with 9 bases lining up with TRBD1. The length of the CDR3 is 16 residues. The germline CDR1 and CDR2 sequences are SGHRS and YFSETQ. The V gene end was trimmed by 0 bases and the J gene end by 4 bases; junction bases not matched to a gene: 7. The CDR3 protein is CASSLAQSQGATEAFF. Here the CDR3 DNA reads TGCGCCAGCAGCTTGGCACAATCACAGGGGGCCACTGAAGCTTTCTTT.